The clone carrying this T cell receptor (beta chain) was picked up a small number of times. The source of the sample is a study of cytomegalovirus exposure and HLA in healthy donors. Unmatched junction bases numbered 13, after V lost 7 bases and J lost 2 bases. The CDR3 covers 16 residues. Germline V CDR1 and CDR2: MDHEN, SYDVKM. 13 Jbeta primers and 60 Vbeta primers were used for the PCR. This table comes from immunoSEQ multiplex PCR, and its TCRdb copy is limited to in-frame clones, with some not included. The sample includes more than 85,000 clones, around 79% of them seen just once. Sequenced material: PBMCs. The clonotype was recovered from a woman aged 25 to 39 in good health and CMV-seronegative. V and J are TRBV28 and TRBJ1-1; 7 positions agree with TRBD1. DNA of the CDR3: TGTGCCAGCAACCTCAGGGGGGTTGAAAGAAACACTGAAGCTTTCTTT. Protein sequence: CASNLRGVERNTEAFF.